This is a list of T cell receptor beta chains from one sample in a study of blood T cell repertoires in COVID-19. The assay was immunoSEQ multiplex PCR, and TCRdb's table has in-frame clones only and misses some. Here the sample spans approximately 61,000 clones, about 90% being singletons. The sequenced material came from peripheral blood. The receptor source for this set is an elderly woman with active COVID-19. Each CDR3 is given with its conserved first and last residue.

V	J	CDR3
TRBV15	TRBJ1-1	CATSTGTGMNTEAFF
TRBV5-6	TRBJ2-7	CASRGGTASSYEQYF
TRBV5-6	TRBJ1-6	CASSLGQINSPLHF
TRBV5-4	TRBJ1-6	CASSLNRDSPLHF
TRBV14	TRBJ2-2	CASSQLGRGELFF
TRBV6-1	TRBJ1-4	CASSDNRVVEKLFF
TRBV18	TRBJ2-3	CASSPVRDTQYF
TRBV9	TRBJ2-1	CASSPRGERGGREQFF
TRBV7-2	TRBJ1-2	CASIRLGEGYGYTF
TRBV19	TRBJ2-3	CASRLASTDTQYF
TRBV4-3	TRBJ1-4	CASSAQQGANEKLFF
TRBV2	TRBJ1-5	CASKEGREPQHF
TRBV2	TRBJ1-2	CASSEGGSGLYYGYTF
TRBV5-1	TRBJ2-5	CASSWQAGVKQETQYF
TRBV3-1/TRBV3-2	TRBJ2-1	CASSSGGGNEQFF
TRBV29-1	TRBJ2-3	CSVGAGADTQYF
TRBV7-2	TRBJ2-3	CASLRGGSADTQYF
TRBV18	TRBJ1-5	CASSPGQANQPQHF
TRBV20-1	TRBJ2-1	CSAPQGWEQFF